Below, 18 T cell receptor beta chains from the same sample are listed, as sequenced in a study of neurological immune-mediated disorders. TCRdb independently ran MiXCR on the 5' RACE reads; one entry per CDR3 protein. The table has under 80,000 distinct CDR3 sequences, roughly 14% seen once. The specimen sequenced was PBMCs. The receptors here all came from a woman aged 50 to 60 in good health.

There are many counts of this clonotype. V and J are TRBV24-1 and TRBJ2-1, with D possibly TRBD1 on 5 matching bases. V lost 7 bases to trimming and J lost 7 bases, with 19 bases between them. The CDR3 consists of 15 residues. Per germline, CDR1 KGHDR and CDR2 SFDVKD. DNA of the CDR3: TGTGCCACCAGGGATCCACAGGATGAGGTGAATGAGCAGTTCTTC. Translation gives CATRDPQDEVNEQFF.

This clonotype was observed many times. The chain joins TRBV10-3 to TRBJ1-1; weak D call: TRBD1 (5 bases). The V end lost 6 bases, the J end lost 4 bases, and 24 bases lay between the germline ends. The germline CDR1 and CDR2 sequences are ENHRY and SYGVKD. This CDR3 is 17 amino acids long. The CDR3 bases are TGTGCCATCAGGAACGAGGGGTTAGCAGGTGGTGGCACTGAAGCTTTCTTT. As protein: CAIRNEGLAGGGTEAFF.

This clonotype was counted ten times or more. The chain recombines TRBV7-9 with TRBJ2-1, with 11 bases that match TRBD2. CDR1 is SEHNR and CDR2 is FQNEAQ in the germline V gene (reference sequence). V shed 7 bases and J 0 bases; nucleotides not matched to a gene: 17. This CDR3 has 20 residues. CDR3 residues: CASTNRRGLAGGISYNEQFF. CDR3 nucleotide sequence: TGTGCCAGCACCAACCGGCGGGGTCTAGCGGGAGGTATCTCCTACAATGAGCAGTTCTTC.

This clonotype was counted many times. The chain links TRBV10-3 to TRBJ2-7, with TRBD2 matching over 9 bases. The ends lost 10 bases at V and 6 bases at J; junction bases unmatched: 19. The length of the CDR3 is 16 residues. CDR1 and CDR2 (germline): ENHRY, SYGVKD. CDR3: CATVARVSGGTSEQYF. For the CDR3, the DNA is TGTGCCACCGTGGCCCGGGTAAGCGGGGGGACAAGCGAGCAGTACTTC.

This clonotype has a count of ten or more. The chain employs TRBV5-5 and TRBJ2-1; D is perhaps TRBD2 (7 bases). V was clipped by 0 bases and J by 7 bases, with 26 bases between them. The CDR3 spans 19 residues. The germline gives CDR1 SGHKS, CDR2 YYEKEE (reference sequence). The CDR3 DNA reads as TGTGCCAGCAGCTTGGGGGGGGGCGCCTGGGAGAAGAAGAAGAATGAGCAGTTCTTC. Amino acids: CASSLGGGAWEKKKNEQFF.

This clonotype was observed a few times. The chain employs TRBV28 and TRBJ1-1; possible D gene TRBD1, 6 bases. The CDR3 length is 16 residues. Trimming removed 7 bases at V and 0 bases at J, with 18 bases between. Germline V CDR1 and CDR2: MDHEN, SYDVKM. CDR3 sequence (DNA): TGTGCCAGCACCGAATCTCACAGGGCGTTGAACACTGAAGCTTTCTTT. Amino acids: CASTESHRALNTEAFF.

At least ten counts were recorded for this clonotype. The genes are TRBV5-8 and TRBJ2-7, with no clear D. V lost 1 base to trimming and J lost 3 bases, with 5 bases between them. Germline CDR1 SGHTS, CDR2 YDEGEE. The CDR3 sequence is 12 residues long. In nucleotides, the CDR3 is TGTGCCAGCAGCTTGAAGATCTACGAGCAGTACTTC. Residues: CASSLKIYEQYF.

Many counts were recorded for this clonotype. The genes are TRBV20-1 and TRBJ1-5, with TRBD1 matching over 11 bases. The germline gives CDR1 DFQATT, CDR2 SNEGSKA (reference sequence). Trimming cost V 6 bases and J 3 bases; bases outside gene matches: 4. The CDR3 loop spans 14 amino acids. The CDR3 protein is CSARTGGINQPQHF. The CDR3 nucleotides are TGCAGTGCCCGGACAGGGGGCATCAATCAGCCCCAGCATTTT.

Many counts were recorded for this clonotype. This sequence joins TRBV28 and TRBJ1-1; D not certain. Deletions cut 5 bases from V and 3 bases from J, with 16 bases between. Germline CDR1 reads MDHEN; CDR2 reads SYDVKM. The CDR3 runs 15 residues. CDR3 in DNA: TGTGCCAGCAGTAAAGGTGACATCGGGGACACTGAAGCTTTCTTT. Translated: CASSKGDIGDTEAFF.

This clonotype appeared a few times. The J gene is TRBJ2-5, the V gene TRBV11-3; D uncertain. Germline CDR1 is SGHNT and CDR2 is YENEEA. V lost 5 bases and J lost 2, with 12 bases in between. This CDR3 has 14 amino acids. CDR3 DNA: TGTGCCAGCAGCCACGTGGGCGGACAAGAGACCCAGTACTTC. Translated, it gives CASSHVGGQETQYF.

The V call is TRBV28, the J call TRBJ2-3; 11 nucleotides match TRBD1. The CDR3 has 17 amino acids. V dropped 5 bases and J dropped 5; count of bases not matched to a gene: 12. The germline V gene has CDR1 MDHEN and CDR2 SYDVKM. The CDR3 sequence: CASSGAVGTGGGDTQYF. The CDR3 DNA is TGTGCCAGCAGTGGGGCCGTTGGGACAGGGGGTGGAGATACGCAGTATTTT.

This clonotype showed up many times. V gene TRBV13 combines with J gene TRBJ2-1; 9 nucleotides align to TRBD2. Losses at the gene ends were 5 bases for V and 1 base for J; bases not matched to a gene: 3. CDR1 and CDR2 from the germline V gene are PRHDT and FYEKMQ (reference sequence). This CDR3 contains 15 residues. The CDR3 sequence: CASSEGLASYNEQFF. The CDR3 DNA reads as TGTGCCAGCAGCGAGGGACTAGCTTCCTACAATGAGCAGTTCTTC.

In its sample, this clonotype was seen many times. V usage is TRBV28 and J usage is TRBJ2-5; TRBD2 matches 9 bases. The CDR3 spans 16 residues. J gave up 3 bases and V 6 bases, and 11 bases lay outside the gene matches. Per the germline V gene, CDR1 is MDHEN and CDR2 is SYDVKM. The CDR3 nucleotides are TGTGCCAGCAGGAACTGGAGCGGGGGGATCAAAGAGACCCAGTACTTC. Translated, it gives CASRNWSGGIKETQYF. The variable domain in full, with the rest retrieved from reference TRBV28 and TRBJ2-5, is DVKVTQSSRYLVKRTGEKVFLECVQDMDHENMFWYRQDPGLGLRLIYFSYDVKMKEKGDIPEGYSVSREKKERFSLILESASTNQTSMYLCASRNWSGGIKETQYFGPGTRLLVL.

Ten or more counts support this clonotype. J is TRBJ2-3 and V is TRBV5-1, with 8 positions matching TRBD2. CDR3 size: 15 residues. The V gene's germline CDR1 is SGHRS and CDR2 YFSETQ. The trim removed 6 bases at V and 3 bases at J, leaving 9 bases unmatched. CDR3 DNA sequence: TGCGCCAGCAAGGCGGAGCGGGGGAGTACAGATACGCAGTATTTT. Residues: CASKAERGSTDTQYF.

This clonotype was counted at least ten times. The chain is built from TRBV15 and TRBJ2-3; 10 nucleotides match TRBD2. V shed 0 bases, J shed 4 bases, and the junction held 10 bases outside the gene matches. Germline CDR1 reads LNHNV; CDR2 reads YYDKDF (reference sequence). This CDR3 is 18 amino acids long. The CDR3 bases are TGTGCCACCAGCAGAGATGATCCAGCGGGAGGGTGGGCAGATACGCAGTATTTT. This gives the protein CATSRDDPAGGWADTQYF.

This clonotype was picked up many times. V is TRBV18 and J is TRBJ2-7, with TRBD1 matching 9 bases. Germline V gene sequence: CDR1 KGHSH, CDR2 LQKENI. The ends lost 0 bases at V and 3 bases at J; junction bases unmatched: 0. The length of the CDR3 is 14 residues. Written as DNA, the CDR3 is TGTGCCAGCTCACCACCGACAGGGGGCTACGAGCAGTACTTC. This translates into CASSPPTGGYEQYF.

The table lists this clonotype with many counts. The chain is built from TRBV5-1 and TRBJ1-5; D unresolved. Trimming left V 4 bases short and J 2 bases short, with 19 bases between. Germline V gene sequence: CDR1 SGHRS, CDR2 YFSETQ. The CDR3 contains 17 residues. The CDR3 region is CASSVREPRAGNQPQHF. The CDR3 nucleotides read TGCGCCAGCAGCGTCCGGGAGCCCCGAGCGGGCAATCAGCCCCAGCATTTT.

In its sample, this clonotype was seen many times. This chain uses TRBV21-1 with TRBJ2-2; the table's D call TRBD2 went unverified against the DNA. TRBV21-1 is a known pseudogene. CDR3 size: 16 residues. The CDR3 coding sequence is TGTGCCAGCAGCAAAGCTCGACTAGCGGGAACCGGGGAGCTGTTTTTT. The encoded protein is CASSKARLAGTGELFF.